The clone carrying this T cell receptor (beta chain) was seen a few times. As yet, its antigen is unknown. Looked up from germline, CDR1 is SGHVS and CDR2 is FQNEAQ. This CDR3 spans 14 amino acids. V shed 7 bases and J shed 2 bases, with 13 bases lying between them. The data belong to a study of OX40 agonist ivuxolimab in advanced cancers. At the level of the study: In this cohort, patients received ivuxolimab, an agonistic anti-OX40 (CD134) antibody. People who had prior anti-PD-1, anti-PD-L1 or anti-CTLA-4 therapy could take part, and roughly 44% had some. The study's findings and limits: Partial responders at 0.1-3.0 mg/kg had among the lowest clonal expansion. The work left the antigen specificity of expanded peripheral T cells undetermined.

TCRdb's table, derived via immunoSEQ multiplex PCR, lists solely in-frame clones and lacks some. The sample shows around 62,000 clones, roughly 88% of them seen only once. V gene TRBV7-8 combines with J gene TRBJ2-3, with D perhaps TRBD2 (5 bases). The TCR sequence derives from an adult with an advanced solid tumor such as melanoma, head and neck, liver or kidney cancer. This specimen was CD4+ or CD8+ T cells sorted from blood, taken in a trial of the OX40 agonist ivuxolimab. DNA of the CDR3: TGTGCCAGCAAGCTACTAGTGTACACAGATACGCAGTATTTT. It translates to CASKLLVYTDTQYF.